The clone carrying this T cell receptor (beta chain) was observed a single time. Its matching antigen is unknown. These data belong to a study of OX40 agonist ivuxolimab in advanced cancers. Study conclusions and caveats: Some patients who did not respond also had low normalized T-cell clonal expansion. At 0.1 to 3.0 mg/kg, clonal expansion of CD4+ and CD8+ blood T cells had occurred by week 6. Averaged across samples, CD8+ T cells carried more expanded clones than CD4+ did.

Produced via immunoSEQ multiplex PCR; TCRdb's table is partial and in-frame only. The sample gives around 40,000 clones, around three quarters of which show up once; roughly a quarter is in the top ten. The sampling schedule covered blood at baseline, cycle 4 day 1, and cycle 7 day 1. The receptor comes from an adult with an advanced solid tumor such as melanoma, head and neck, liver or kidney cancer. The sequencing here drew on CD4+ or CD8+ T cells sorted from blood, taken in a trial of the OX40 agonist ivuxolimab.

The CDR3 loop is CASSFIRDEQFF. For the CDR3, the DNA is TGTGCCAGCAGCTTTATCCGCGATGAGCAGTTCTTC. The chain uses TRBV11-2 and TRBJ2-1; the D is unclear. CDR3 size: 12 residues. CDR1 is SGHAT and CDR2 is FQNNGV in the germline V gene. With 3 bases removed from V and 8 bases from J, the gap between germline ends came to 8 bases.